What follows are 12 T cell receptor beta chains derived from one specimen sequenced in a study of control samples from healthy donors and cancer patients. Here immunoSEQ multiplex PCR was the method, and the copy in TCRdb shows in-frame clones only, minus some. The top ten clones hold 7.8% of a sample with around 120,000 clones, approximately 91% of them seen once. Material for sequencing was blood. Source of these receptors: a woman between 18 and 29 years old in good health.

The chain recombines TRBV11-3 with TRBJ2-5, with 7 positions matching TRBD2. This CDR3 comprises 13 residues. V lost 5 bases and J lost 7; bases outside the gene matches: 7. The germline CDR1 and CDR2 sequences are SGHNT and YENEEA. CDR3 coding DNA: TGTGCCAGCAGCCCGGGACCGGGAGGGACCCAGTACTTC. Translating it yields CASSPGPGGTQYF. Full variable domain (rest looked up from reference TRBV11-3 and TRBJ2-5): EAGVVQSPRYKIIEKKQPVAFWCNPISGHNTLYWYLQNLGQGPELLIRYENEEAVDDSQLPKDRFSAERLKGVDSTLKIQPAELGDSAVYLCASSPGPGGTQYFGPGTRLLVL.

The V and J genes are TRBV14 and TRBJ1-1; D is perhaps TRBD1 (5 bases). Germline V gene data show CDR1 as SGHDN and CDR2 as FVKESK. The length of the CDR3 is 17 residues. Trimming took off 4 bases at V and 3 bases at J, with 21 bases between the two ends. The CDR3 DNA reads TGTGCCAGCAGCCCAAGGGAGTGGGGCTTACCGGACACTGAAGCTTTCTTT. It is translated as CASSPREWGLPDTEAFF.

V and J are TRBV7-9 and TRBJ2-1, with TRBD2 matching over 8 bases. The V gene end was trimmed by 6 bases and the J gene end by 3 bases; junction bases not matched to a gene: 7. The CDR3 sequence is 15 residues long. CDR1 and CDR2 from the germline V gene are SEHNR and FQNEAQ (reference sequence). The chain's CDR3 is CASRTTSAVYNEQFF. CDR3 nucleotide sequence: TGTGCCAGCAGAACGACTAGCGCCGTCTACAATGAGCAGTTCTTC.

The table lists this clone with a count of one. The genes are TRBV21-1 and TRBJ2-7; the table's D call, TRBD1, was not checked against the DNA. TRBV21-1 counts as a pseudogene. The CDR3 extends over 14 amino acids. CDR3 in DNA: TGTGCCAGCAGCAGAAAACAGGGGGCTTGTGAGCAGTACTTC. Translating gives CASSRKQGACEQYF.

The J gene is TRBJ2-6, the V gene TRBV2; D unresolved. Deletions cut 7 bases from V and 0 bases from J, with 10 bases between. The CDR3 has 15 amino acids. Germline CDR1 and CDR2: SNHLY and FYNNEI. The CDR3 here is CASKFVVSGANVLTF. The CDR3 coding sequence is TGTGCCAGCAAATTTGTAGTCTCTGGGGCCAACGTCCTGACTTTC.

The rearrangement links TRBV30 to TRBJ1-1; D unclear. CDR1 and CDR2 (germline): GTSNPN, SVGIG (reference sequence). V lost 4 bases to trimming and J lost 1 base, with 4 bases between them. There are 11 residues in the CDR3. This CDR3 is CAWKWNTEAFF. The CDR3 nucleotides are TGTGCCTGGAAGTGGAACACTGAAGCTTTCTTT.

The chain's CDR3 is CASSLALRASYEQYF. DNA of the CDR3: TGTGCCAGCAGCTTAGCGTTGAGGGCGAGCTACGAGCAGTACTTC. This chain uses TRBV7-6 with TRBJ2-7; D is perhaps TRBD2 (5 bases). CDR1 is SGHVS, CDR2 FNYEAQ, per germline. Trimming took off 0 bases at V and 3 bases at J, with 12 bases between the two ends. The CDR3 contains 15 residues.

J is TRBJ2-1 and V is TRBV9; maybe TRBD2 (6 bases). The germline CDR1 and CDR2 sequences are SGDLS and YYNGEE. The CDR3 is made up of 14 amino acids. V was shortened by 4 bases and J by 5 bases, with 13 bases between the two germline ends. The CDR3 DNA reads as TGTGCCAGCAGCTCCCGCGGGGCTGACAATGAGCAGTTCTTC. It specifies CASSSRGADNEQFF. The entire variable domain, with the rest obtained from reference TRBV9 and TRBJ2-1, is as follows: DSGVTQTPKHLITATGQRVTLRCSPRSGDLSVYWYQQSLDQGLQFLIQYYNGEERAKGNILERFSAQQFPDLHSELNLSSLELGDSALYFCASSSRGADNEQFFGPGTRLTVL.

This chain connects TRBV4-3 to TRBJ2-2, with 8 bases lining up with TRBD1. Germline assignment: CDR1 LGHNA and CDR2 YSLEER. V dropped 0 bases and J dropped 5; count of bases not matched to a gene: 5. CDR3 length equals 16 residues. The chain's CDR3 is CASSQETGQVTGELFF. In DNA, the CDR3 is TGCGCCAGCAGCCAAGAAACGGGACAGGTGACCGGGGAGCTGTTTTTT.

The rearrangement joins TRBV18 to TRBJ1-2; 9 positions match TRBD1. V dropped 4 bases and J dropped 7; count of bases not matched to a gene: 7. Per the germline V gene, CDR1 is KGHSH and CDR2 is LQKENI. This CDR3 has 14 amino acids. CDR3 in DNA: TGTGCCAGCTCACGACAGGGACAGGGAGGTGGCTACACCTTC. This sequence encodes CASSRQGQGGGYTF.

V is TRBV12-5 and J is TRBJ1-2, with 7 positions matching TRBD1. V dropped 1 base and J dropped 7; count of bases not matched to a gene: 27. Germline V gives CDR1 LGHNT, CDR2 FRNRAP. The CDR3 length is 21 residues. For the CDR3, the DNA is TGTGCTAGTGGTTTGGGAGGATGGGGAGTGGTGCGGGACAGCACCTTTCTTGGCTACACCTTC. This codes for CASGLGGWGVVRDSTFLGYTF.

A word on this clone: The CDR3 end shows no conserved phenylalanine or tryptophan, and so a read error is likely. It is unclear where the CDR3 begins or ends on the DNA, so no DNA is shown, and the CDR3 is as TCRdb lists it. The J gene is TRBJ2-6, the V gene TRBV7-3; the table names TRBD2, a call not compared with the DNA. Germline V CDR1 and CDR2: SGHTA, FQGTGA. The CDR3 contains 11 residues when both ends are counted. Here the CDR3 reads CASSCRLTPPG.